This T cell receptor (beta chain) was sequenced during a study of cytomegalovirus exposure and HLA in healthy donors. Study-wide background: The 120 or so validation repertoires used a platform that matched the one used for the approximately 670 first-cohort repertoires, as a later analysis reported.

V lost 3 bases and J lost 3, with 6 bases in between. CDR1 is SGDLS, CDR2 YYNGEE, per germline. The CDR3 loop spans 12 amino acids. Profiling relied on immunoSEQ multiplex PCR, and the TCRdb table lists in-frame clones only, not all of them. The table shows 100,000 to 120,000 clones, with around 95% occurring only once. Findings and limits, study-wide: The classifier was said to identify cytomegalovirus status with high specificity and sensitivity. Under in vitro conditions, a few CMV-associated chains were confirmed as specific for CMV antigens. Altogether, 160 or so TCR beta chains were recorded as cytomegalovirus-associated.

As regards this clone: Its antigen is unidentified.

The chain has TRBV9 and TRBJ2-5; unclear D gene. The sequenced sample was PBMCs. The TCR comes from a woman under 30 in good health and CMV-seronegative. The CDR3, as DNA: TGTGCCAGCAGCGCCCGAGAAGAGACCCAGTACTTC. Translation: CASSAREETQYF.